Shown below are 5 T cell receptor beta chains from a single sample sequenced in a study of shared clonotypes between healthy human individuals. Here immunoSEQ multiplex PCR was the method, and the copy in TCRdb shows in-frame clones only, minus some. In the table there are about 500,000 clones, approximately 71% of which are singletons. Sequencing input: PBMCs. The receptors come from a woman between 35 and 50 years old in good health. Some clones in this sample may be carry-over from other donors' samples.

The chain combines TRBV6-6 with TRBJ2-7, with D possibly being TRBD1 or TRBD2 (5 bases each). The CDR3 covers 14 residues. Trimming took off 2 bases at V and 2 bases at J, with 10 bases between the two ends. Germline V lookup: CDR1 MNHNY, CDR2 SVGAGI (reference sequence). CDR3 sequence reads: CASSYRGSAYEQYF. In DNA form, the CDR3 reads TGTGCCAGCAGTTACAGGGGTAGCGCCTACGAGCAGTACTTC.

This clone appeared once. The V and J genes are TRBV29-1 and TRBJ1-1; D might be TRBD1 (5 bases). Between the trimmed V and J ends, which lost 6 bases and 6 bases, there was a span of 11 bases. CDR3 length equals 11 residues. Per the germline V gene, CDR1 is SQVTM and CDR2 is ANQGSEA. Written as DNA, the CDR3 is TGCAGCGTGGGAGCAGGGTCTGAAGCTTTCTTT. Protein product: CSVGAGSEAFF.

To note about this clone: This likely came from a read error, as a far larger clone is one base away. The CDR3 DNA follows: TGCAGCGCAGAACAGGGAATGAACACTGAAGCTTTCTTT. Translated, it gives CSAEQGMNTEAFF. V usage is TRBV29-1 and J usage is TRBJ1-1; D might be TRBD1 (6 bases). V lost 7 bases, J lost 0 bases, and 12 bases lay in between. The CDR3 runs to 13 residues. Germline loops: CDR1 SQVTM, CDR2 ANQGSEA. The whole variable domain, remainder taken from reference TRBV29-1 and TRBJ1-1, is SAVISQKPSRDICQRGTSLTIQCQVDSQVTMMFWYRQQPGQSLTLIATANQGSEATYESGFVIDKFPISRPNLTFSTLTVSNMSPEDSSIYLCSAEQGMNTEAFFGQGTRLTVV.

For this clone: One base separates it from a far larger clone, so it is likely a read error. Other DNA sequences from this sample encode an identical CDR3 as well. The V call is TRBV7-9, the J call TRBJ1-2; maybe TRBD1 (6 bases). V was pared by 1 base and J by 8 bases, with 11 bases between. The CDR3 extends over 13 amino acids. Germline CDR1 is SEHNR and CDR2 is FQNEAQ (reference sequence). The CDR3, as DNA: TGTGCCAGCAGCTTAGATACAGGGTCCGGCTACACCTTC. It is translated as CASSLDTGSGYTF.

The genes are TRBV2 and TRBJ1-5, with D tentatively TRBD1 (6 bases). This CDR3 has 13 amino acids. Looked up from germline, CDR1 is SNHLY and CDR2 is FYNNEI. Trimming took off 6 bases at V and 4 bases at J, with 10 bases between the two ends. DNA of the CDR3: TGTGCCAGCAGAGGACAGTTTAATCAGCCCCAGCATTTT. Translation gives CASRGQFNQPQHF.